These 14 T cell receptor beta chains originate from one sample sequenced in a study of cytomegalovirus exposure and HLA in healthy donors. Use of 60 Vbeta and 13 Jbeta primers characterized the PCR. The data were produced by immunoSEQ multiplex PCR, yet TCRdb's version contains in-frame clones alone and is incomplete. The sample has 100,000 to 150,000 clones; approximately 74% are singletons. The sample taken for sequencing was PBMCs. These receptors came from a woman aged 50 to 60 in good health and CMV-seropositive.

This clone has just a few counts. The chain is built from TRBV27 and TRBJ1-2; no firm D call. CDR1 and CDR2 from the germline V gene are MNHEY and SMNVEV (reference sequence). This CDR3 has 13 residues. Trimming removed 6 bases from V and 8 bases from J, with 16 bases in between. In DNA form, the CDR3 reads TGTGCCAGCAGATTGGCCCCATCAGGCGGCTACACCTTC. This sequence encodes CASRLAPSGGYTF.

The table lists this clone with a few counts. The chain couples TRBV5-6 to TRBJ2-7, with TRBD1 identical over 8 bases. The V segment lost 0 bases and the J segment 5 bases; nucleotides outside the gene matches: 7. Germline V gene sequence: CDR1 SGHDT, CDR2 YYEEEE. The CDR3 has 15 amino acids. CDR3 nucleotide sequence: TGTGCCAGCAGCTTGGTCACAGGGGGTATCGACGAGCAGTACTTC. Translation gives CASSLVTGGIDEQYF.

A few counts support this clone. The chain combines TRBV9 with TRBJ2-1, with 7 bases matching TRBD2. Trimming at V came to 4 bases and at J to 7 bases, leaving 5 bases not matched to a gene. CDR3 size: 13 residues. Germline CDR1 SGDLS, CDR2 YYNGEE. In DNA, the CDR3 is TGTGCCAGCAGCAGTCGACTAGCAAATGAGCAGTTCTTC. Its translation is CASSSRLANEQFF.

CDR3 nucleotides: TGTGCCAGTACCTATCAGGGGAAATCCTCTGGAAACACCATATATTTT. Encoded protein: CASTYQGKSSGNTIYF. The chain combines TRBV19 with TRBJ1-3, with D perhaps matching TRBD1 (6 bases). CDR3 size: 16 residues. The V end lost 7 bases, the J end lost 0 bases, and 16 bases lay between the germline ends. The germline V gene encodes CDR1 LNHDA and CDR2 SQIVND (reference sequence).

The genes are TRBV28 and TRBJ2-1; a possible D gene is TRBD2 (6 bases). The V gene lost 6 bases and the J gene lost 5 bases, with 14 bases spanning the gap. The CDR3 consists of 14 residues. Germline V gives CDR1 MDHEN, CDR2 SYDVKM. CDR3 amino acids: CASSVGGSNNEQFF. The DNA for the CDR3 is TGTGCCAGCAGCGTGGGAGGATCAAACAATGAGCAGTTCTTC.

This rearrangement joins TRBV10-3 to TRBJ1-5; D remains unclear. Deletions cut 3 bases from V and 6 bases from J, with 9 bases between. The CDR3 is made up of 13 amino acids. Per the germline V gene, CDR1 is ENHRY and CDR2 is SYGVKD. In DNA form, the CDR3 reads TGTGCCATCAGTGATCACGGGAGTCAGCCCCAGCATTTT. Residues: CAISDHGSQPQHF.

The V gene is TRBV4-2, the J gene TRBJ2-5, with 9 positions matching TRBD2. Germline CDR1 LGHNA, CDR2 YNFKEQ. This CDR3 region has 18 residues. V lost 1 base and J lost 2; bases outside the gene matches: 11. The DNA for the CDR3 is TGTGCCAGCAGCCAAGGAGTGGCGGGGGGGACTATACAAGAGACCCAGTACTTC. It specifies CASSQGVAGGTIQETQYF.

This chain uses TRBV6-5 with TRBJ1-2; TRBD1 aligns across 7 bases. The V segment lost 7 bases and the J segment 4 bases; nucleotides outside the gene matches: 6. CDR3 length equals 13 residues. The germline V gene has CDR1 MNHEY and CDR2 SVGAGI. In DNA form, the CDR3 reads TGTGCCAGCAAGCTGACAGGGAGCTATGGCTACACCTTC. This translates into CASKLTGSYGYTF.

The rearrangement links TRBV4-2 to TRBJ1-6, with D unresolved. CDR1 LGHNA and CDR2 YNFKEQ come from the germline V gene. The CDR3 runs to 16 residues. V gave up 2 bases and J gave up 0 bases, with 8 bases separating them. The CDR3: CASSQSESSYNSPLHF. In DNA form, the CDR3 reads TGTGCCAGCAGCCAATCCGAGAGCTCCTATAATTCACCCCTCCACTTT.

This chain uses TRBV19 with TRBJ1-1; TRBD1 matches 7 bases. This CDR3 comprises 16 residues. J gave up 4 bases and V 1 base, and 9 bases lay outside the gene matches. Germline CDR1 is LNHDA and CDR2 is SQIVND (reference sequence). The CDR3 bases are TGTGCCAGTAGTATAGCCGACAGGGTTGGAGTCACTGAAGCTTTCTTT. Translated, it gives CASSIADRVGVTEAFF.

The chain combines TRBV18 with TRBJ1-1; TRBD1 might be the D (5 bases). From germline, CDR1 is KGHSH and CDR2 LQKENI. This CDR3 contains 16 residues. V was shortened by 3 bases and J by 5 bases, with 19 bases between the two germline ends. CDR3 residues: CASSPNVGGARTEAFF. The CDR3 bases are TGTGCCAGCTCACCGAATGTGGGCGGGGCGAGGACTGAAGCTTTCTTT. Complete variable domain (other parts from reference TRBV18 and TRBJ1-1): NAGVMQNPRHLVRRRGQEARLRCSPMKGHSHVYWYRQLPEEGLKFMVYLQKENIIDESGMPKERFSAEFPKEGPSILRIQQVVRGDSAAYFCASSPNVGGARTEAFFGQGTRLTVV.

The V call is TRBV28, the J call TRBJ2-3, with 11 bases aligning to TRBD2. The germline gives CDR1 MDHEN, CDR2 SYDVKM. The CDR3 totals 17 residues. J lost 6 bases, V lost 4 bases, and 12 bases had no gene match. The CDR3 sequence: CASSSSGRSPAGDTQYF. CDR3 nucleotide sequence: TGTGCCAGCAGTTCTAGCGGGAGGAGCCCCGCGGGGGATACGCAGTATTTT.

V gene TRBV5-4 combines with J gene TRBJ2-4, with 7 bases matching TRBD2. Germline lookup yields CDR1 SGHNT and CDR2 YYREEE (reference sequence). V lost 0 bases to trimming and J lost 8 bases; unmatched junction nucleotides: 8. This CDR3 is built from 15 residues. The CDR3 region is CASSLGAGVQDIQYF. As DNA, the CDR3 is TGTGCCAGCAGCTTGGGGGCGGGGGTCCAGGACATTCAGTACTTC.

CDR3: CASTLVGAGTDTQYF. The DNA of the CDR3 is TGTGCCAGCACCCTCGTGGGGGCCGGCACAGATACGCAGTATTTT. The chain is built from TRBV27 and TRBJ2-3, with D possibly TRBD1 on 6 matching bases. The CDR3 is 15 residues long. The V end was cut by 7 bases, the J end by 1 base, with 15 bases between. Looked up from germline, CDR1 is MNHEY and CDR2 is SMNVEV (reference sequence).